This T cell receptor (beta chain) originates from a study of control samples from healthy donors and cancer patients. Measured with immunoSEQ multiplex PCR; TCRdb has only the in-frame clones, and not every one. The sample lists 170,000 or so clones, roughly 93% occurring once. Per the germline V gene, CDR1 is ENHRY and CDR2 is SYGVKD. V was pared by 4 bases and J by 6 bases, with 11 bases between. The CDR3 covers 13 residues. The TCR was taken from a man between 18 and 29 years old in good health. The sequenced sample consisted of blood. This chain links TRBV10-3 with TRBJ2-3, with D maybe TRBD2 (7 bases). The CDR3 nucleotides read TGTGCCATCAGTGGGGGGGGCGAGGATACGCAGTATTTT. The encoded protein is CAISGGGEDTQYF.